These 17 T cell receptor beta chains share one sample of origin, sequenced in a study of blood T cell repertoires in COVID-19. Sequenced by immunoSEQ multiplex PCR; TCRdb stores in-frame clones only, minus some. In the table there are roughly 250,000 clones, roughly nine tenths of which are singletons. Sequencing input: peripheral blood. Receptors were obtained from a woman aged 25-40 years with COVID-19, enrolled during active disease.

The CDR3 DNA is TGTGCCAGCAGCTTAGGAACAGCAACCTACGAGCAGTACTTC. The encoded protein is CASSLGTATYEQYF. The chain is built from TRBV5-4 and TRBJ2-7; D is unclear. The CDR3 loop spans 14 amino acids. Trimming stripped 2 bases from V and 2 bases from J, with 11 bases between. Germline V gene data show CDR1 as SGHNT and CDR2 as YYREEE (reference sequence).

Points on this clone: Additional DNA sequences in this sample encode the identical CDR3. V usage is TRBV4-1 and J usage is TRBJ2-1; D might be TRBD1 (6 bases). V shed 1 base and J shed 3 bases, with 10 bases lying between them. The CDR3 covers 15 residues. The germline V gene encodes CDR1 MGHRA and CDR2 YSYEKL. The CDR3 here is CASSQARGGYNEQFF. The CDR3 coding sequence is TGCGCCAGCAGCCAAGCCAGGGGTGGCTACAATGAGCAGTTCTTC.

The chain combines TRBV28 with TRBJ1-1; a possible D gene is TRBD1 (6 bases). The CDR3 has 13 residues. Deletions cut 3 bases from V and 7 bases from J, with 12 bases between. The germline gives CDR1 MDHEN, CDR2 SYDVKM. The CDR3 loop reads CASSLVGQDEAFF. DNA of the CDR3: TGTGCCAGCAGTTTGGTGGGACAAGATGAAGCTTTCTTT.

This chain uses TRBV7-9 with TRBJ1-3; D call uncertain. Germline values: CDR1 SEHNR, CDR2 FQNEAQ (reference sequence). CDR3 size: 15 residues. The V end lost 3 bases, the J end lost 4 bases, and 13 bases lay between the germline ends. CDR3 DNA sequence: TGTGCCAGCAGCTTGACCGGCGGATCCGGAAACACCATATATTTT. Its protein product is CASSLTGGSGNTIYF.

CDR3 region: CASSRGTTRYEQYF. The CDR3 bases are TGTGCCAGTAGTAGAGGGACAACTCGCTACGAGCAGTACTTC. J is TRBJ2-7 and V is TRBV19; D perhaps matches TRBD1 (6 bases). CDR1 LNHDA and CDR2 SQIVND come from the germline V gene (reference sequence). Trimming left V 4 bases short and J 3 bases short, with 13 bases between. The CDR3 loop spans 14 amino acids. The full variable domain, with the rest looked up from reference TRBV19 and TRBJ2-7, is DGGITQSPKYLFRKEGQNVTLSCEQNLNHDAMYWYRQDPGQGLRLIYYSQIVNDFQKGDIAEGYSVSREKKESFPLTVTSAQKNPTAFYLCASSRGTTRYEQYFGPGTRLTVT.

The J gene is TRBJ2-1, the V gene TRBV18, with 9 bases fitting TRBD2. CDR1 is KGHSH and CDR2 is LQKENI in the germline V gene. The ends lost 0 bases at V and 7 bases at J; junction bases unmatched: 7. The CDR3 covers 16 residues. This CDR3 reads CASSPPSRGGGNEQFF. CDR3 nucleotides: TGTGCCAGCTCACCACCGTCGCGGGGGGGCGGTAATGAGCAGTTCTTC.

The chain has TRBV5-5 and TRBJ2-1, with D possibly matching TRBD1 (7 bases). The CDR3 extends over 16 amino acids. V gave up 0 bases and J gave up 2 bases, with 12 bases separating them. Germline V lookup: CDR1 SGHKS, CDR2 YYEKEE (reference sequence). Written as DNA, the CDR3 is TGTGCCAGCAGCTTGGTGGCAGGGGGGACCTACAATGAGCAGTTCTTC. Translating gives CASSLVAGGTYNEQFF. Using reference TRBV5-5 and TRBJ2-1 for the parts outside the CDR3, the full variable domain is DAGVTQSPTHLIKTRGQQVTLRCSPISGHKSVSWYQQVLGQGPQFIFQYYEKEERGRGNFPDRFSARQFPNYSSELNVNALLLGDSALYLCASSLVAGGTYNEQFFGPGTRLTVL.

The chain recombines TRBV30 with TRBJ2-7, with a possible D match to TRBD1 (6 bases). Trimming pared 6 bases from V and 1 base from J, leaving 13 bases between. The CDR3 is 13 amino acids. CDR1 is GTSNPN and CDR2 is SVGIG in the germline V gene (reference sequence). The CDR3 loop reads CACTQGRSYEQYF. Written as DNA, the CDR3 is TGTGCCTGTACGCAGGGGCGATCCTACGAGCAGTACTTC.

This chain uses TRBV14 with TRBJ1-1; D remains ambiguous. This CDR3 contains 16 residues. Trimming cost V 0 bases and J 3 bases, with 14 bases left between them. Germline V gene data show CDR1 as SGHDN and CDR2 as FVKESK. CDR3 DNA: TGTGCCAGCAGCCAAGATTTTCGAGAGGGTGACACTGAAGCTTTCTTT. Its translation: CASSQDFREGDTEAFF.

The gene calls are TRBV15 and TRBJ1-2, with D maybe TRBD1 (6 bases). Germline V CDR1 and CDR2: LNHNV, YYDKDF (reference sequence). The CDR3 is 15 residues long. V dropped 3 bases and J dropped 5 bases, with 16 bases sitting between them. The CDR3 DNA reads TGTGCCACCAGCAGCGTCCCCCGGGACAAGTATGGCTACACCTTC. This translates into CATSSVPRDKYGYTF. Combining the CDR3 with reference TRBV15 and TRBJ1-2 gives the whole variable domain DAMVIQNPRYQVTQFGKPVTLSCSQTLNHNVMYWYQQKSSQAPKLLFHYYDKDFNNEADTPDNFQSRRPNTSFCFLDIRSPGLGDTAMYLCATSSVPRDKYGYTFGSGTRLTVV.

V usage is TRBV7-9 and J usage is TRBJ2-5, with a weak D call TRBD1 (5 bases). This CDR3 spans 15 amino acids. Trimming took off 3 bases at V and 5 bases at J, with 16 bases between the two ends. Germline lookup yields CDR1 SEHNR and CDR2 FQNEAQ (reference sequence). The CDR3 region has the DNA TGTGCCAGCAGCTTTCTATCTGGGGCGCGGGAGACCCAGTACTTC. This translates into CASSFLSGARETQYF.

V and J are TRBV3-1 (or the pseudogene TRBV3-2) and TRBJ2-7, with a tentative D call TRBD2 (5 bases). Germline V gene lookup returns CDR1 LGHDT and CDR2 YNNKEL (reference sequence). This CDR3 has 14 residues. The germline V and J ends were trimmed by 7 bases and 1 base, with 14 bases remaining between them. CDR3 DNA sequence: TGTGCCAGCACCCCTCTACTAGGGTCCTACGAGCAGTACTTC. Encoded protein: CASTPLLGSYEQYF.

The chain links TRBV4-1 to TRBJ1-2; D might be TRBD1 (5 bases). Germline lookup yields CDR1 MGHRA and CDR2 YSYEKL. Trimming stripped 0 bases from V and 4 bases from J, with 9 bases between. The CDR3 spans 14 residues. DNA for the CDR3: TGCGCCAGCAGCCAAGATGGGGGGACCTATGGCTACACCTTC. Translating gives CASSQDGGTYGYTF.

This rearrangement joins TRBV11-2 to TRBJ2-3; TRBD2 matches at 11 bases. The germline V gene encodes CDR1 SGHAT and CDR2 FQNNGV. The CDR3 has 18 amino acids. Unmatched junction bases numbered 13, after V lost 6 bases and J lost 2 bases. This CDR3 is CASRTRIAGGLVTDTQYF. The CDR3 bases are TGTGCCAGCAGAACTAGAATAGCGGGGGGGCTCGTCACAGATACGCAGTATTTT.

The V call is TRBV29-1, the J call TRBJ1-4, with D hard to call. The CDR3 runs to 12 residues. V gave up 6 bases and J gave up 7 bases, with 12 bases separating them. Germline CDR1 and CDR2: SQVTM and ANQGSEA. The CDR3 region is CSVTDPFEKLFF. CDR3 DNA sequence: TGCAGCGTAACAGATCCCTTTGAAAAACTGTTTTTT. Full variable domain (missing parts from reference TRBV29-1 and TRBJ1-4): SAVISQKPSRDICQRGTSLTIQCQVDSQVTMMFWYRQQPGQSLTLIATANQGSEATYESGFVIDKFPISRPNLTFSTLTVSNMSPEDSSIYLCSVTDPFEKLFFGSGTQLSVL.

V gene TRBV5-4 combines with J gene TRBJ2-5; D is perhaps TRBD1 (7 bases). The CDR3 runs 16 residues. V lost 4 bases, J lost 4 bases, and 20 bases lay in between. Germline-derived CDR1 and CDR2 are SGHNT and YYREEE (reference sequence). CDR3 DNA sequence: TGTGCCAGCAGCCCCCCACGCGGAGGGGGCGCAGAGACCCAGTACTTC. It is translated as CASSPPRGGGAETQYF.

V and J are TRBV4-2 and TRBJ2-1; possibly TRBD2 for D (5 bases). From germline, CDR1 is LGHNA and CDR2 YNFKEQ. This CDR3 is 14 amino acids long. Trimming cost V 6 bases and J 9 bases, with 18 bases left between them. CDR3 amino acids: CASRKSTGVGEQFF. The CDR3, as DNA: TGTGCCAGCAGAAAATCGACCGGGGTTGGTGAGCAGTTCTTC.